This TCR beta chain was documented in a study of blood T cell repertoires in COVID-19. About the research overall: The samples span acute and convalescent COVID-19 from the United States, Italy and Spain.

This CDR3 is built from 15 residues. Germline CDR1 reads SGHNT; CDR2 reads YYREEE (reference sequence). V was pared by 3 bases and J by 4 bases, with 9 bases of the junction left unmatched. The repertoire was sequenced with immunoSEQ multiplex PCR; TCRdb's copy has only in-frame clones and lacks some. This sample has roughly 170,000 clones, with around four fifths found just once. The specimen sequenced was PBMCs or T cells enriched from blood (not recorded which). This chain uses TRBV5-4 with TRBJ1-2; 7 bases are shared with TRBD1. The sequence came from a woman between 50 and 59 years old in a cohort exposed to, infected with or recovered from COVID-19 (not recorded which). The CDR3 nucleotides are TGTGCCAGCAGCTACGACAGGGACTCGACCTATGGCTACACCTTC. Protein product: CASSYDRDSTYGYTF.